This TCR beta chain derives from a study of blood T cell repertoires in COVID-19. Study overall: T cells, B-cell-depleted T cells, or PBMCs supplied cDNA or gDNA.

Clones were sequenced by immunoSEQ multiplex PCR, and TCRdb holds only the in-frame ones, with some missing. The data contain more than 40,000 clones, more than 75% of them singletons. V was trimmed by 2 bases and J by 4 bases, leaving 12 bases between them. Germline CDR1 reads MNHEY; CDR2 reads SMNVEV (reference sequence). The CDR3 sequence is 14 residues long. The sequence was obtained from a human donor in a cohort sampled during active COVID-19. J is TRBJ2-7 and V is TRBV27; maybe TRBD2 (5 bases). Sample: peripheral blood. This CDR3 is CASSLEGPRYEQYF. Here the CDR3 DNA reads TGTGCCAGCAGTTTAGAGGGCCCCCGGTACGAGCAGTACTTC.